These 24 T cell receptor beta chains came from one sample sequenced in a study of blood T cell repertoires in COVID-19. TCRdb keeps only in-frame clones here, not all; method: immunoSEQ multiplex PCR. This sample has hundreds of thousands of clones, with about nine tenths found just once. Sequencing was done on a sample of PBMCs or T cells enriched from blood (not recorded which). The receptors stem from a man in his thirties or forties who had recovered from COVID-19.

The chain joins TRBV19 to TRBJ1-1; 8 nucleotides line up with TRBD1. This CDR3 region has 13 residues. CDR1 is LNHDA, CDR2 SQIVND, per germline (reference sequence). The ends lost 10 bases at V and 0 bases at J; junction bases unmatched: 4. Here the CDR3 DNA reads TGTGCCACCGGACAGGGACTGAACACTGAAGCTTTCTTT. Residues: CATGQGLNTEAFF.

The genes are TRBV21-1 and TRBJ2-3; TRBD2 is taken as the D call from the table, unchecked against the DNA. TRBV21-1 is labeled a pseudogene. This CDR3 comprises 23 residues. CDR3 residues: CASSKEYSFLASGRIYSTDTQYF. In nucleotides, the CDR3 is TGTGCCAGCAGCAAAGAGTATTCTTTTTTAGCTTCTGGTCGTATTTATAGCACAGATACGCAGTATTTT.

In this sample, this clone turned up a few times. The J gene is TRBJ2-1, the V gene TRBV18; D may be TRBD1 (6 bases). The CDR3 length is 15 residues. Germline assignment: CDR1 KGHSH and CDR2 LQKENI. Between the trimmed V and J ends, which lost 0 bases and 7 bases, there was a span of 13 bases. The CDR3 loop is CASSPPFGRGNEQFF. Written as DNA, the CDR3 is TGTGCCAGCTCACCACCGTTCGGCAGGGGTAATGAGCAGTTCTTC.

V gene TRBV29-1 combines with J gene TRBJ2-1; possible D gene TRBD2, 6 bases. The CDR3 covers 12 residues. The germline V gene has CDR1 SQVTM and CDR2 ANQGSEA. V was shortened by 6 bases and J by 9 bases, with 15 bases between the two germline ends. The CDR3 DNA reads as TGCAGCGTCGCGGCGGGATTTCTTGAGCAGTTCTTC. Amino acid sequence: CSVAAGFLEQFF.

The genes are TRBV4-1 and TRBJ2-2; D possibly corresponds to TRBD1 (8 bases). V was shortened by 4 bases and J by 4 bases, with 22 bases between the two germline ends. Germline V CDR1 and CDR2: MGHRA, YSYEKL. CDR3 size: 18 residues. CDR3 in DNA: TGCGCCAGCAGCCTATTTACTACAGGGGGAGGGAGCACCGGGGAGCTGTTTTTT. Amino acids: CASSLFTTGGGSTGELFF.

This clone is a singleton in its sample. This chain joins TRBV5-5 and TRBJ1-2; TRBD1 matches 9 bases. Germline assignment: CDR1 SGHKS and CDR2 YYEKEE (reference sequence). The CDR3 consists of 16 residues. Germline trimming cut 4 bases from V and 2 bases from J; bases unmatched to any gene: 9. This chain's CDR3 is CASSHGQGSLNYGYTF. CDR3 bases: TGTGCCAGCAGCCACGGACAGGGGTCCCTCAACTATGGCTACACCTTC.

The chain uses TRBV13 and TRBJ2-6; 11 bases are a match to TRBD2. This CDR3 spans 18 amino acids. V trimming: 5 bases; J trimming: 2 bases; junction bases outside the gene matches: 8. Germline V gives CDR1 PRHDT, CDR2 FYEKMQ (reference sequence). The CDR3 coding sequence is TGTGCCAGCAGCCGGAGTGCTAGCGGGGGGCCTGGGGCCAACGTCCTGACTTTC. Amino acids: CASSRSASGGPGANVLTF. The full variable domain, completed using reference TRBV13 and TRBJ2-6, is AAGVIQSPRHLIKEKRETATLKCYPIPRHDTVYWYQQGPGQDPQFLISFYEKMQSDKGSIPDRFSAQQFSDYHSELNMSSLELGDSALYFCASSRSASGGPGANVLTFGAGSRLTVL.

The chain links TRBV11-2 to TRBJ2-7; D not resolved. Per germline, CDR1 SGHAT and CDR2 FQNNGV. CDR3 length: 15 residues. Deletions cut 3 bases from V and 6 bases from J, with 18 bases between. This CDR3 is CASSFSAGSAGEQYF. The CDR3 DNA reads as TGTGCCAGCAGCTTTTCCGCCGGAAGCGCCGGCGAGCAGTACTTC.

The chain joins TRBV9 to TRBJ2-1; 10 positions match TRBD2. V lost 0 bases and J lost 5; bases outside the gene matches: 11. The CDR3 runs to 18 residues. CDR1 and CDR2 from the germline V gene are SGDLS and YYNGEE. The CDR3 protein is CASSVVLPTSGKNNEQFF. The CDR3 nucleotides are TGTGCCAGCAGCGTAGTCCTCCCCACTAGCGGGAAGAACAATGAGCAGTTCTTC.

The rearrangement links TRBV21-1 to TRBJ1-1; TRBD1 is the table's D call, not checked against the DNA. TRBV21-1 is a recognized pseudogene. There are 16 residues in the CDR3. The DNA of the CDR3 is TGTGCCAGCAGCCCCACCCGGACAGGGGAGGTCACTGAAGCTTTCTTT. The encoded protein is CASSPTRTGEVTEAFF.

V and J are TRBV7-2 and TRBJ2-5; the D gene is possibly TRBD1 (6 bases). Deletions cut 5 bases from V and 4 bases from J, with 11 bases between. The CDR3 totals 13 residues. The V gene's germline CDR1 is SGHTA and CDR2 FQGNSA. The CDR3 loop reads CASSPVGAETQYF. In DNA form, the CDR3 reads TGTGCCAGCAGCCCCGTGGGGGCAGAGACCCAGTACTTC.

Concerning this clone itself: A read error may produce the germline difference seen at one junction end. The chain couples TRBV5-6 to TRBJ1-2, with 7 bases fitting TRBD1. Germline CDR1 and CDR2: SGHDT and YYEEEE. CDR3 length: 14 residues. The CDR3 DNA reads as TGTGCCAGCAGCTTGTATCGGGACAGTAGTCTTCGTTCCTTC. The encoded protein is CASSLYRDSSLRSF.

DNA for the CDR3: TGTGCCAGCAGCCCCGTTGGCGGGACAGGGTTGAACAATGAGCAGTTCTTC. Translation gives CASSPVGGTGLNNEQFF. The chain employs TRBV4-2 and TRBJ2-1; 9 nucleotides line up with TRBD1. CDR1 is LGHNA and CDR2 is YNFKEQ in the germline V gene. The CDR3 is made up of 17 amino acids. V trimming: 4 bases; J trimming: 5 bases; junction bases outside the gene matches: 12.

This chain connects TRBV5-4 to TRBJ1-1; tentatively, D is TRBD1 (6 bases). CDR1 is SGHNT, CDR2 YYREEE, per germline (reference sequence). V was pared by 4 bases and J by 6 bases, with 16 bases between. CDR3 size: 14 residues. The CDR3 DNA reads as TGTGCCAGCAGCGCCGGGACATACATCCCTGAAGCTTTCTTT. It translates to CASSAGTYIPEAFF. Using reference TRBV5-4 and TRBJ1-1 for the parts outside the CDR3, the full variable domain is ETGVTQSPTHLIKTRGQQVTLRCSSQSGHNTVSWYQQALGQGPQFIFQYYREEENGRGNFPPRFSGLQFPNYSSELNVNALELDDSALYLCASSAGTYIPEAFFGQGTRLTVV.

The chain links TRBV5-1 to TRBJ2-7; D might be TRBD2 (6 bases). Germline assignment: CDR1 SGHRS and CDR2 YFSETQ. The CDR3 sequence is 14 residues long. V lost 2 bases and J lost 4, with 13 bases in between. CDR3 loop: CASSFGGLVYEQYF. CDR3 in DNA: TGCGCCAGCAGCTTCGGGGGTTTGGTGTACGAGCAGTACTTC.

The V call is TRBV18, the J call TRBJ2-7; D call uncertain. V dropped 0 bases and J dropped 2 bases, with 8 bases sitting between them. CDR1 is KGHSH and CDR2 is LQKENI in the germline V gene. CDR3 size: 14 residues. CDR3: CASSPPSRTYEQYF. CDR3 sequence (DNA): TGTGCCAGCTCACCACCGAGTAGAACCTACGAGCAGTACTTC. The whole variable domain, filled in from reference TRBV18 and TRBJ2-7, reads NAGVMQNPRHLVRRRGQEARLRCSPMKGHSHVYWYRQLPEEGLKFMVYLQKENIIDESGMPKERFSAEFPKEGPSILRIQQVVRGDSAAYFCASSPPSRTYEQYFGPGTRLTVT.

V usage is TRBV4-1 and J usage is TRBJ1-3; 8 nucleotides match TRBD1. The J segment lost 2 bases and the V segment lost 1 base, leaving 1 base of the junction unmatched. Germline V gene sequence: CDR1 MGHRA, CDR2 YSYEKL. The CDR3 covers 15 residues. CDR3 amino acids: CASSQGTGPGNTIYF. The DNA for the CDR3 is TGCGCCAGCAGCCAAGGGACAGGGCCTGGAAACACCATATATTTT.

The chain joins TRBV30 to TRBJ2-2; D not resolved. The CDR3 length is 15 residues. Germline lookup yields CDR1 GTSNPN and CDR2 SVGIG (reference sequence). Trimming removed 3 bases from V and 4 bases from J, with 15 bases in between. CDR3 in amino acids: CAWSRDTSTTGELFF. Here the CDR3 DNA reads TGTGCCTGGAGCCGTGACACGTCTACCACCGGGGAGCTGTTTTTT.

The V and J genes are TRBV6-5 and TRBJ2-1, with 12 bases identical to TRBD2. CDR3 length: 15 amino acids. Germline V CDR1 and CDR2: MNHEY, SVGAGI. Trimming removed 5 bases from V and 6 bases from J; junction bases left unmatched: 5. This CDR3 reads CASSLTSGRGNEQFF. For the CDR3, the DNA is TGTGCCAGCAGTCTGACTAGCGGGAGAGGCAATGAGCAGTTCTTC.

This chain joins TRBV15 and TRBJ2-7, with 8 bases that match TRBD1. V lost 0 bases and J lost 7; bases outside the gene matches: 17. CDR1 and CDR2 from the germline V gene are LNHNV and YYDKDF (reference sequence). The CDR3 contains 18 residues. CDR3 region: CATSRDEFTRQGAWEQYF. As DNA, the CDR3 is TGTGCCACCAGCAGAGATGAATTTACGAGGCAGGGGGCCTGGGAGCAGTACTTC.

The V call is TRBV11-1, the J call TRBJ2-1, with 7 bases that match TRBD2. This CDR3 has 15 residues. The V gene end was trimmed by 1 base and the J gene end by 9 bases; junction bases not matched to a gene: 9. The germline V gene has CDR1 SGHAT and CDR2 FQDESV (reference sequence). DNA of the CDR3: TGTGCCAGCAGCTTAGAAGCGGGATTTTTCGCTGAGCAGTTCTTC. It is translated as CASSLEAGFFAEQFF.

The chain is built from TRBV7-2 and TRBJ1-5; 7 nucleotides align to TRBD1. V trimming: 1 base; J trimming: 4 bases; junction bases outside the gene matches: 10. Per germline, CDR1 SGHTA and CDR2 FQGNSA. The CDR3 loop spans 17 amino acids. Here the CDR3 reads CASSLVAQQGPNQPQHF. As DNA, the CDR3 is TGTGCCAGCAGCTTAGTGGCCCAACAGGGGCCAAATCAGCCCCAGCATTTT.

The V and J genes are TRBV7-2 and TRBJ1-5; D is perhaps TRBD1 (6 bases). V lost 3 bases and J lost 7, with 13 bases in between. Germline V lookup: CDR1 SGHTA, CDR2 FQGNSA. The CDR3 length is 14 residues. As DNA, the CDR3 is TGTGCCAGCAGCTTGTCCTCAGGGGTCCAGCCCCAGCATTTT. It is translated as CASSLSSGVQPQHF.

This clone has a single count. The CDR3 sequence: CASSERQGKGYTF. The CDR3 DNA reads TGTGCCAGCAGTGAGAGGCAGGGCAAGGGCTACACCTTC. The chain combines TRBV2 with TRBJ1-2; D is possibly TRBD1 (5 bases). Trimming left V 3 bases short and J 8 bases short, with 13 bases between. The CDR3 consists of 13 residues. Germline V gene sequence: CDR1 SNHLY, CDR2 FYNNEI.